The 6 T cell receptor beta chains presented below share a single source sample, sequenced in a study of T cell repertoires in cytomegalovirus infection. The antigens these receptors bind are not known. In TCRdb, the reads were re-called with MiXCR into one record per CDR3 protein. This sample has 640,000 or so distinct CDR3 sequences; approximately 33% occur once, and the top ten carry roughly 18%. Sequences were derived from cultured PBMCs, sampled from culture after CMV antigen stimulation. The receptors stem from a human donor in good health (CMV status not recorded). Some clones in this sample may be carry-over from other donors' samples.

This clonotype has only a few counts. This sequence joins TRBV7-6 and TRBJ2-5, with D perhaps given as TRBD1 or TRBD2 (6 bases each). Trimming left V 5 bases short and J 2 bases short, with 15 bases between. The CDR3 spans 15 residues. Germline values: CDR1 SGHVS, CDR2 FNYEAQ. The DNA for the CDR3 is TGTGCCAGCAGCCCCATCGGGGGCCTACAAGAGACCCAGTACTTC. It encodes CASSPIGGLQETQYF.

This clonotype has more than one count but fewer than ten. The chain uses TRBV4-3 and TRBJ2-7; TRBD1 agrees at 7 bases. This CDR3 is 17 amino acids long. J gave up 3 bases and V 0 bases, and 11 bases lay outside the gene matches. CDR1 is LGHNA and CDR2 is YSLEER in the germline V gene. The DNA for the CDR3 is TGCGCCAGCAGCCAAGAAGTCACGGGACAGACCTTCTACGAGCAGTACTTC. Amino acid sequence: CASSQEVTGQTFYEQYF.

This rearrangement joins TRBV28 to TRBJ2-5; TRBD2 is a possible D gene (5 bases). The germline gives CDR1 MDHEN, CDR2 SYDVKM. This CDR3 spans 15 amino acids. Trimming pared 4 bases from V and 0 bases from J, leaving 12 bases between. This CDR3 reads CASSSAGVYQETQYF. The CDR3 coding sequence is TGTGCCAGCAGTTCAGCCGGGGTGTACCAAGAGACCCAGTACTTC.

This clonotype was seen more than once but under ten times. The chain is built from TRBV7-9 and TRBJ2-1; 14 bases line up with TRBD2. CDR1 and CDR2 from the germline V gene are SEHNR and FQNEAQ (reference sequence). This CDR3 is 16 amino acids long. J lost 7 bases, V lost 5 bases, and 7 bases had no gene match. In DNA form, the CDR3 reads TGTGCCAGCAGCACCCCGACTAGCGGGGGGGGGAATGAGCAGTTCTTC. Its protein is CASSTPTSGGGNEQFF.

The chain carries TRBV10-3 and TRBJ1-5; D is ambiguous. This CDR3 contains 12 residues. CDR1 is ENHRY, CDR2 SYGVKD, per germline. Trimming removed 4 bases from V and 5 bases from J, with 6 bases in between. This CDR3 is CAISGPDQPQHF. CDR3 DNA: TGTGCCATCAGTGGCCCGGATCAGCCCCAGCATTTT.

CDR3 in DNA: TGTGCCATCAGTGAGTCGATCTTATCGGGCAGCTACGAGCAGTACTTC. Its protein product is CAISESILSGSYEQYF. The gene calls are TRBV10-3 and TRBJ2-7; D unresolved. Trimming cost V 0 bases and J 3 bases, with 15 bases left between them. The CDR3 totals 16 residues. Per germline, CDR1 ENHRY and CDR2 SYGVKD.